The entry below gives a single T cell receptor (beta chain) sequence along with its context. The data belong to a study of blood T cell repertoires in COVID-19. Participants had their cohort set by participant-reported clinical history. Either two negative PCRs, clearance, or symptom resolution qualified Cohort 3 donors as recovered. Using immunoSEQ multiplex PCR, the repertoire was profiled, and TCRdb retains in-frame clones only, with some absent. This repertoire shows hundreds of thousands of clones, 75% to 90% found once; its top ten account for 0.95% to 1.3%. The sample taken for sequencing was PBMCs or T cells enriched from blood (not recorded which). The sequence was collected from a man aged 25-45 years who had recovered from COVID-19.

CDR3 residues: CASSPPPGDHNTEAFF. The CDR3 nucleotides read TGTGCCAGCTCACCACCACCGGGAGACCATAACACTGAAGCTTTCTTT. The V call is TRBV18, the J call TRBJ1-1; no definite D call. Germline CDR1 is KGHSH and CDR2 is LQKENI. This CDR3 has 16 residues. With 0 bases removed from V and 2 bases from J, the gap between germline ends came to 13 bases.